This T cell receptor (beta chain) is drawn from a study of CD8 T cells in ankylosing spondylitis. Findings of the study overall: Disease-linked clones proved CD8+ and comparatively uncommon in peripheral blood. Ankylosing spondylitis blood appeared to carry a characteristic TCR beta motif of 7 or 8 highly homologous variants. Several of the motif variants were reported before in synovial fluid and blood from reactive arthritis.

A quantitative 5'-RACE method, one with molecular barcodes, was used to make TCR beta libraries. TCRdb re-called the 5' RACE reads through MiXCR, storing one row per CDR3 protein. This table holds 150,000 to 200,000 distinct CDR3 sequences, around 13% found once. At least ten counts were recorded for this clonotype. Antigen: not known. There are 13 residues in the CDR3. With V trimmed by 7 bases and J by 3 bases, 4 bases remained unmatched. This chain connects TRBV12-3 or TRBV12-4 to TRBJ1-2, with 8 bases aligning to TRBD1. The sequenced sample consisted of blood, either unsorted or a sorted T cell fraction (not recorded which). This sequence was found in a female donor with ankylosing spondylitis or in good health (not recorded which). The CDR3: CASTEDRDYGYTF. The CDR3, as DNA: TGTGCCAGCACCGAGGACAGGGACTATGGCTACACCTTC.